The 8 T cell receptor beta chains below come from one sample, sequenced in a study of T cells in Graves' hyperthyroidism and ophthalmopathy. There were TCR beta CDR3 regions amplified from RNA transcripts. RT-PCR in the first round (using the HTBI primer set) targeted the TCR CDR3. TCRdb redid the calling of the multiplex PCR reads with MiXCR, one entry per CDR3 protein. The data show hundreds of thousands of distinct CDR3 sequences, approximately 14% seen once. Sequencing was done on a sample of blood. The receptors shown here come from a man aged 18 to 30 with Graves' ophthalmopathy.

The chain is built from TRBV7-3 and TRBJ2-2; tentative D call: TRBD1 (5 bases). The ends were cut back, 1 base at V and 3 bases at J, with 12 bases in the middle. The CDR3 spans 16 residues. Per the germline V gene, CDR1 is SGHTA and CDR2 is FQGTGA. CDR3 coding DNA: TGTGCCAGCAGCTTAAGGGGCACACGAGACACCGGGGAGCTGTTTTTT. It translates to CASSLRGTRDTGELFF.

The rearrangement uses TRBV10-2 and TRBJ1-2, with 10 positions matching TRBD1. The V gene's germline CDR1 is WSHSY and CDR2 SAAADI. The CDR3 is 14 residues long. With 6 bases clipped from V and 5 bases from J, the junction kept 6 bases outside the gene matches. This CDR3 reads CASRRGTGEYGYTF. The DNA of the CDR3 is TGCGCCAGCAGGCGGGGGACAGGGGAATATGGCTACACCTTC.

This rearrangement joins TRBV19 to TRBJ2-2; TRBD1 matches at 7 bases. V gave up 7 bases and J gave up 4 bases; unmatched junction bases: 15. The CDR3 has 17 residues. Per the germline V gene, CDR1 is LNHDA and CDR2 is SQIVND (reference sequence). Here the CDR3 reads CASTIETGAHGTGELFF. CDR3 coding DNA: TGTGCCAGTACCATCGAAACAGGGGCTCACGGCACCGGGGAGCTGTTTTTT. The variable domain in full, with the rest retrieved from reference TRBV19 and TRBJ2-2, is DGGITQSPKYLFRKEGQNVTLSCEQNLNHDAMYWYRQDPGQGLRLIYYSQIVNDFQKGDIAEGYSVSREKKESFPLTVTSAQKNPTAFYLCASTIETGAHGTGELFFGEGSRLTVL.

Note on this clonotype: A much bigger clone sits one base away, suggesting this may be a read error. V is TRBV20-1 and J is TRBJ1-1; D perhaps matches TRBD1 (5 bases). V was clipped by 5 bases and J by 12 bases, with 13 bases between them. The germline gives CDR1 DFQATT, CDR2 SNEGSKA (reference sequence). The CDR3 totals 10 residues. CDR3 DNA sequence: TGCAGTGCTTCGAGGGACGGGACTTTCTTT. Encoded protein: CSASRDGTFF.

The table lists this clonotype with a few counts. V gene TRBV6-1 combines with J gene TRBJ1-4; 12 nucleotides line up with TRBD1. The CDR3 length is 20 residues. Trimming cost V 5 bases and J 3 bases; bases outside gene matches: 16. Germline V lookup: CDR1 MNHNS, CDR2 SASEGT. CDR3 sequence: CASSLSGTGGFFGANEKLFF. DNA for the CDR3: TGTGCCAGCAGTCTATCCGGGACAGGGGGCTTTTTTGGGGCTAATGAAAAACTGTTTTTT.

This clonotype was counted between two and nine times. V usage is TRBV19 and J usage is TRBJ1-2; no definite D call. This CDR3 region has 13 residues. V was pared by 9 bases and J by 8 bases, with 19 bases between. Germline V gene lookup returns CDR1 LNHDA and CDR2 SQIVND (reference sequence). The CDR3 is CASLSGDWRGYTF. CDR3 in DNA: TGTGCCAGCCTATCTGGGGATTGGCGGGGCTACACCTTC.

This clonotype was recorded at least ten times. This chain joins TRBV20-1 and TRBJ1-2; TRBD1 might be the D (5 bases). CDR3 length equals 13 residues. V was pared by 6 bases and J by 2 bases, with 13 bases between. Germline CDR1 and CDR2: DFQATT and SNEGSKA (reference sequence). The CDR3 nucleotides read TGCAGTGCCCCATTCGGGGGGAACTATGGCTACACCTTC. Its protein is CSAPFGGNYGYTF.

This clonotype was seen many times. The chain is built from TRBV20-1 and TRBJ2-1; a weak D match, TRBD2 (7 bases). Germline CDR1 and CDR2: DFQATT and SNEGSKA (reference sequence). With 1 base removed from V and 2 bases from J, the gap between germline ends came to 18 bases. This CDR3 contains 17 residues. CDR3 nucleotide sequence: TGCAGTGCTAGAGCAACCGGACTAGAGGGGGCCTACAATGAGCAGTTCTTC. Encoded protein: CSARATGLEGAYNEQFF.